Included here is one T cell receptor beta chain sequence, with context. The antigen is not known. This sample is drawn from a study of CD8+ T cells in alopecia areata. RNA, once extracted, was reverse transcribed into cDNA for use as the sequencing template. The method was immunoSEQ multiplex PCR; TCRdb's version includes in-frame clones alone and lacks a portion of them. Of 130,000 to 150,000 clones detected, approximately 56% appear once; the ten largest clones hold 30% to 45%. This CDR3 has 16 residues. V shed 0 bases and J shed 5 bases, with 18 bases lying between them. CDR1 and CDR2 (germline): SGHDT, YYEEEE. General observations from the study: For lesional scalp, especially alopecia totalis/universalis, clonality was higher than in normal scalp.

Sorted populations comprised CD4+ and CD8+ T cells obtained from PBMCs. The rearrangement links TRBV5-6 to TRBJ2-7; possible D gene TRBD1, 6 bases. This clonotype originated in a human donor in good health. Sequencing was performed on CD8+ T cells sorted from blood. The CDR3 reads CASSLGPGDVYDEQYF. The CDR3 DNA sequence: TGTGCCAGCAGCTTGGGGCCAGGGGATGTCTACGACGAGCAGTACTTC.